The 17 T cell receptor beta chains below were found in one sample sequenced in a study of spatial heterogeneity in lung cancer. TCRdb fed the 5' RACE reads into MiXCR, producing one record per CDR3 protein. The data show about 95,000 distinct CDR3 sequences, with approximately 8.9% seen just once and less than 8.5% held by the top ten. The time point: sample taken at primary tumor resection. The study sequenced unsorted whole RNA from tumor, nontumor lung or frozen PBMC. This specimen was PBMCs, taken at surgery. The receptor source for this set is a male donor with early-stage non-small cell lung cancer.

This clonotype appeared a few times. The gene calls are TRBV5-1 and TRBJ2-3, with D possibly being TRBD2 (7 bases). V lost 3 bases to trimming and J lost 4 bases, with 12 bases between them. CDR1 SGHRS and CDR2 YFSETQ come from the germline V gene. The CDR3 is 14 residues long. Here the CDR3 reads CASSYSGGPDTQYF. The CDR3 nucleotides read TGCGCCAGCAGCTATTCGGGGGGCCCAGATACGCAGTATTTT.

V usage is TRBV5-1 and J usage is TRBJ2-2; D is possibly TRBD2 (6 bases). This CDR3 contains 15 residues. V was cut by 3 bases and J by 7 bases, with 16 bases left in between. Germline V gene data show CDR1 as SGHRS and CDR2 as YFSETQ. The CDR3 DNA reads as TGCGCCAGCAGCTGGGACTCCGGTGGGAGCGGGGAGCTGTTTTTT. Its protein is CASSWDSGGSGELFF. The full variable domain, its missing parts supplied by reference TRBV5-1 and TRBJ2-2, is KAGVTQTPRYLIKTRGQQVTLSCSPISGHRSVSWYQQTPGQGLQFLFEYFSETQRNKGNFPGRFSGRQFSNSRSEMNVSTLELGDSALYLCASSWDSGGSGELFFGEGSRLTVL.

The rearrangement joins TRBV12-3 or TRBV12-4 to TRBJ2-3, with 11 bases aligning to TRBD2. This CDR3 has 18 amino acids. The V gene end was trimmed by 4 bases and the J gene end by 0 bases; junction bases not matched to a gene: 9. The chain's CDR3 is CASSSLAGGQSSTDTQYF. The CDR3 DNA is TGTGCCAGCAGTTCGCTAGCGGGGGGACAGTCTAGCACAGATACGCAGTATTTT.

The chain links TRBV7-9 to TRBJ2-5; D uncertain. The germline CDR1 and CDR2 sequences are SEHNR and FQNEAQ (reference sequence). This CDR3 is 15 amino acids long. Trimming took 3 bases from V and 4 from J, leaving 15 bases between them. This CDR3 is CASSFGRTGVETQYF. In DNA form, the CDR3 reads TGTGCCAGCAGCTTCGGACGCACTGGGGTAGAGACCCAGTACTTC.

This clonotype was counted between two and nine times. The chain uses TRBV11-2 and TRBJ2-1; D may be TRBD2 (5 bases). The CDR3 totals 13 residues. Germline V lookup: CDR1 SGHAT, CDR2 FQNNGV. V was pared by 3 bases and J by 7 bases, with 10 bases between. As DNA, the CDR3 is TGTGCCAGCAGCTTCGGACTCCAGAATGAGCAGTTCTTC. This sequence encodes CASSFGLQNEQFF.

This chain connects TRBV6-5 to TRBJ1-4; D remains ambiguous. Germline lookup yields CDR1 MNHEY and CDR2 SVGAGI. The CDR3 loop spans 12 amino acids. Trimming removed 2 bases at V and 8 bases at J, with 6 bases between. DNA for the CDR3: TGTGCCAGCAGTTACGCATCCGAAAAACTGTTTTTT. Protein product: CASSYASEKLFF.

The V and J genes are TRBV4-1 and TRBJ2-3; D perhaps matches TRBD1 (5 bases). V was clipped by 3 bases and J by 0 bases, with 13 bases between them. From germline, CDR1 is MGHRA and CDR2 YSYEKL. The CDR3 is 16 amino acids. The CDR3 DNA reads TGCGCCAGCAGCCAGCTCCAGGGTGGAAGCACAGATACGCAGTATTTT. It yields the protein CASSQLQGGSTDTQYF.

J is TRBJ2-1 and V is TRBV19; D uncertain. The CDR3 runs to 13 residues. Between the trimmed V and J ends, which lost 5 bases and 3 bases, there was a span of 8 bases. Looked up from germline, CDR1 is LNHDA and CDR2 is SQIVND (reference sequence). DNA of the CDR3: TGTGCCAGTAGTCGCGCGGTCTACAATGAGCAGTTCTTC. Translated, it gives CASSRAVYNEQFF. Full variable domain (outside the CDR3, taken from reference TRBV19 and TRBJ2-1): DGGITQSPKYLFRKEGQNVTLSCEQNLNHDAMYWYRQDPGQGLRLIYYSQIVNDFQKGDIAEGYSVSREKKESFPLTVTSAQKNPTAFYLCASSRAVYNEQFFGPGTRLTVL.

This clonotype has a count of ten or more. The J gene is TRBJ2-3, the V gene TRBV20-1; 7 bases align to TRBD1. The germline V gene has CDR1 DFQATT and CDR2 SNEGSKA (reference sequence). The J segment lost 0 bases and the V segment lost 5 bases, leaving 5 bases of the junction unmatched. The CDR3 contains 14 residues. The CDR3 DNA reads TGCAGTGCTGGCAGGGGGTATAGCACAGATACGCAGTATTTT. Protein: CSAGRGYSTDTQYF.

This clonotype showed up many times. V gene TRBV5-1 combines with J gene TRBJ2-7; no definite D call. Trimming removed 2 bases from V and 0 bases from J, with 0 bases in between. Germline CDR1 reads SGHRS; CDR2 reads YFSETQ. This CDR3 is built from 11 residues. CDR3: CASSFSYEQYF. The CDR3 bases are TGCGCCAGCAGCTTCTCCTACGAGCAGTACTTC.

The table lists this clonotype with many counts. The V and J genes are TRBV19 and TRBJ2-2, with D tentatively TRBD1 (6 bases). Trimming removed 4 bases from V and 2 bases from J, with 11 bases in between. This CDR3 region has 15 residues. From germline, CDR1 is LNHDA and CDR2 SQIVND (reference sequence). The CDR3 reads CASSTGQTNTGELFF. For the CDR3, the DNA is TGTGCCAGTAGTACGGGACAAACAAACACCGGGGAGCTGTTTTTT. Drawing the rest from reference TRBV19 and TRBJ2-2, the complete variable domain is DGGITQSPKYLFRKEGQNVTLSCEQNLNHDAMYWYRQDPGQGLRLIYYSQIVNDFQKGDIAEGYSVSREKKESFPLTVTSAQKNPTAFYLCASSTGQTNTGELFFGEGSRLTVL.

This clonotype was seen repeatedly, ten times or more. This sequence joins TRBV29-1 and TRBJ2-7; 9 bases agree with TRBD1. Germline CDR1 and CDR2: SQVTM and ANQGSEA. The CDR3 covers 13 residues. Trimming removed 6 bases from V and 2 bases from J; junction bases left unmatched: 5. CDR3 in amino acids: CSVPGQGTYEQYF. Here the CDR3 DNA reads TGCAGCGTGCCGGGACAGGGAACCTACGAGCAGTACTTC.

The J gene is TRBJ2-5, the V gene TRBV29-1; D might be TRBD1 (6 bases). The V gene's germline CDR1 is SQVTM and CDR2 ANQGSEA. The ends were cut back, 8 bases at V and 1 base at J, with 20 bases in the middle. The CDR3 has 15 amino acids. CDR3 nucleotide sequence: TGCAGCCCGCGGCTTGTCGAGGGGGTCCAAGAGACCCAGTACTTC. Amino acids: CSPRLVEGVQETQYF.

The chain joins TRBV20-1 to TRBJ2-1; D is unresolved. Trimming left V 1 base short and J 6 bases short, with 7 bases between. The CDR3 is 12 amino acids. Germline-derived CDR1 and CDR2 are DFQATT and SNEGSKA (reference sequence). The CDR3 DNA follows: TGCAGTGCTAGAGCTCGGGTCAATGAGCAGTTCTTC. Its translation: CSARARVNEQFF.

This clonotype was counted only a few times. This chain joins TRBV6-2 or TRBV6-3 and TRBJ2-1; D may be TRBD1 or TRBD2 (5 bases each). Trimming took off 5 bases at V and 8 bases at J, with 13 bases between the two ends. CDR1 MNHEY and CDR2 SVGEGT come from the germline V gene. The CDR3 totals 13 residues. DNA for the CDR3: TGTGCCAGCAGTCACTTGGGGGTGGATGAGCAGTTCTTC. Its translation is CASSHLGVDEQFF.

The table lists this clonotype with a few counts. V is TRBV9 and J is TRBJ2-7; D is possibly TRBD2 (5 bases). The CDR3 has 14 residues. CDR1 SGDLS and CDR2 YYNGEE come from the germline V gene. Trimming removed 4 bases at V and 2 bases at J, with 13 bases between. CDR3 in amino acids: CASSPRTGTYEQYF. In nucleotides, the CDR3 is TGTGCCAGCAGCCCACGGACTGGAACCTACGAGCAGTACTTC.

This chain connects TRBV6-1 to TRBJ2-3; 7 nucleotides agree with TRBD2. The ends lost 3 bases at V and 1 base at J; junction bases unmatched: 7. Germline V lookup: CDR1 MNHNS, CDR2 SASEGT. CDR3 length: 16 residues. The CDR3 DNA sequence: TGTGCCAGCAGTGACGGCGGGAGTCACGGCACAGATACGCAGTATTTT. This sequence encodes CASSDGGSHGTDTQYF.